The 7 T cell receptor beta chains in this list originate from one sample, sequenced in a study of T-cell memory formation after mild COVID-19. TCRdb reprocessed the 5' RACE reads with MiXCR, giving one entry per CDR3 protein. The table shows about 500,000 distinct CDR3 sequences, with approximately 20% occurring only once. The sequencing input was PBMCs or a T cell subset sorted from them (not recorded which). These TCRs come from an adult woman who had mild COVID-19 (a few samples of this study predate the infection). Cell type and time point are not known.

This clonotype has just a few counts. J is TRBJ1-6 and V is TRBV12-3 or TRBV12-4, with D perhaps matching TRBD1 (5 bases). The CDR3 consists of 13 residues. With 6 bases removed from V and 9 bases from J, the gap between germline ends came to 12 bases. The CDR3 nucleotides read TGTGCCAGCAGCCGGGACGGGGGTTCACCCCTCCACTTT. This translates into CASSRDGGSPLHF.

The chain recombines TRBV20-1 with TRBJ2-3; 10 bases align to TRBD2. Losses at the gene ends were 1 base for V and 2 bases for J; bases not matched to a gene: 6. The CDR3 length is 16 residues. Looked up from germline, CDR1 is DFQATT and CDR2 is SNEGSKA (reference sequence). The CDR3 protein is CSARGQRGGFTDTQYF. CDR3 sequence (DNA): TGCAGTGCTAGAGGACAGCGGGGGGGGTTCACAGATACGCAGTATTTT.

This clonotype was seen only a few times. The J gene is TRBJ2-2, the V gene TRBV11-3; D is ambiguous. The CDR3 is 13 residues long. The germline V gene has CDR1 SGHNT and CDR2 YENEEA. V dropped 2 bases and J dropped 5 bases, with 6 bases sitting between them. DNA for the CDR3: TGTGCCAGCAGCTTACGTCAGACCGGGGAGCTGTTTTTT. Amino acid sequence: CASSLRQTGELFF.

This clonotype was counted only a few times. This sequence joins TRBV5-1 and TRBJ1-1; TRBD1 might be the D (6 bases). Germline CDR1 SGHRS, CDR2 YFSETQ. The CDR3 runs 14 residues. V lost 4 bases and J 5 bases, leaving 15 bases between the germline ends. The CDR3 sequence is CASSPDRPWTEAFF. The CDR3 DNA sequence: TGCGCCAGCAGCCCCGACAGGCCCTGGACTGAAGCTTTCTTT.

The chain links TRBV24-1 to TRBJ1-1; D gene ambiguous. With 5 bases removed from V and 5 bases from J, the gap between germline ends came to 11 bases. Germline assignment: CDR1 KGHDR and CDR2 SFDVKD. The CDR3 has 13 residues. Written as DNA, the CDR3 is TGTGCCACCAGTGGTTTCACGGATACTGAAGCTTTCTTT. Amino acid sequence: CATSGFTDTEAFF.

This clonotype occurred a few times. V is TRBV29-1 and J is TRBJ2-1; no definite D call. Trimming stripped 2 bases from V and 9 bases from J, with 11 bases between. CDR1 and CDR2 (germline): SQVTM, ANQGSEA. CDR3 length: 12 residues. The CDR3, as DNA: TGCAGCGTTGAACTTTTGGGTGGTGAGCAGTTCTTC. Translating gives CSVELLGGEQFF.

This clonotype was detected ten times or more. The rearrangement joins TRBV5-1 to TRBJ2-5, with 7 nucleotides matching TRBD1. V lost 5 bases and J lost 4; bases outside the gene matches: 14. The CDR3 loop spans 16 amino acids. The V gene's germline CDR1 is SGHRS and CDR2 YFSETQ. The CDR3 nucleotides are TGCGCCAGCAGAGGAGTGACAGGGACGATAGCAGAGACCCAGTACTTC. Translating gives CASRGVTGTIAETQYF.